These 2 T cell receptor beta chains share one sample of origin, sequenced in a study of long-term antiretroviral therapy in people with HIV. Researchers ran immunoSEQ v3.0 at survey level. Profiling relied on immunoSEQ multiplex PCR, and the TCRdb table lists in-frame clones only, not all of them. The sample has tens of thousands of clones, approximately 94% seen once. Source: unsorted PBMCs, taken roughly 9.4 years after starting antiretroviral therapy. The receptors come from a man in his thirties or forties with HIV.

CDR3 sequence (DNA): TGTGCCAGCAGCCCGGACGAGCGCAATCGGGGCTACACCTTC. This encodes CASSPDERNRGYTF. This rearrangement joins TRBV5-4 to TRBJ1-2, with D unclear. CDR3 length: 14 residues. V was clipped by 4 bases and J by 8 bases, with 18 bases between them. Germline V gene sequence: CDR1 SGHNT, CDR2 YYREEE (reference sequence). Using reference TRBV5-4 and TRBJ1-2 for the parts outside the CDR3, the full variable domain is ETGVTQSPTHLIKTRGQQVTLRCSSQSGHNTVSWYQQALGQGPQFIFQYYREEENGRGNFPPRFSGLQFPNYSSELNVNALELDDSALYLCASSPDERNRGYTFGSGTRLTVV.

This chain links TRBV28 with TRBJ1-1, with TRBD1 matching 11 bases. CDR3 length: 14 amino acids. Germline trimming cut 6 bases from V and 13 bases from J; bases unmatched to any gene: 13. CDR1 is MDHEN and CDR2 is SYDVKM in the germline V gene. This CDR3 reads CASSPGTGGSKGFF. DNA of the CDR3: TGTGCCAGCAGCCCCGGGACAGGGGGTTCCAAGGGTTTCTTT. The full variable domain, rest sourced from reference TRBV28 and TRBJ1-1, is DVKVTQSSRYLVKRTGEKVFLECVQDMDHENMFWYRQDPGLGLRLIYFSYDVKMKEKGDIPEGYSVSREKKERFSLILESASTNQTSMYLCASSPGTGGSKGFFGQGTRLTVV.